This T cell receptor (beta chain) was found in a study of T cells in Graves' hyperthyroidism and ophthalmopathy (dated by TCRdb to the late 2010s). Regarding the research as a whole: Peripheral blood was collected at initial diagnosis, before any treatment. The 100 discovery patients were randomly split 7:3 into training and test sets. After sampling, hyperthyroidism patients received methimazole starting at 30 mg daily, and ophthalmopathy patients received high-dose intravenous methylprednisolone. The paper reports TCR Vbeta CDR3 sequencing of fewer than 150 peripheral blood samples: 40 to 45 ophthalmopathy, roughly 74 hyperthyroidism and approximately 17 progressor patients. A discovery cohort of roughly 100 patients, about 40 with Graves' ophthalmopathy and over 55 with stable Graves' hyperthyroidism, was used to find distinguishing TCR V-J signatures. In addition, the study compared T-cell repertoires in thyroid tissue and in blood from about 6 Graves' hyperthyroidism patients. Whether ophthalmopathy could be predicted prospectively was tested in an independent validation cohort made up of 18 hyperthyroidism patients plus 17 patients who later progressed to ophthalmopathy. Results the study describes overall, beyond this receptor: Blood samples also contained most of the expanded thyroid clonotypes (frequency above 0.001), which suggests that blood repertoires may reflect thyroid immune responses. Ophthalmopathy was separated from stable hyperthyroidism by a 13 V-J signature model, with about 88% sensitivity and about 81% specificity obtained in cross-validation and 80%/75% obtained in testing. Sample size was not statistically predetermined, and blinding of investigators to group allocation was not performed. During validation, the model predicted progression to ophthalmopathy a median of about 6.5 months ahead of onset, with almost 71% sensitivity and 72.22% specificity.

The germline V gene encodes CDR1 MGHDK and CDR2 SYGVNS. V lost 7 bases and J lost 2 bases; the stretch between them is 18 bases long. Measured from the cysteine to the phenylalanine, the CDR3 is 15 residues long. This entry keeps only the CDR3 DNA: 45 bases, framed from base 1. The TCR beta CDR3 regions were amplified from the RNA transcripts. The first round of RT-PCR for the TCR CDR3 was performed with the HTBI primer set and the Qiagen OneStep RT-PCR kit. A second multiplex PCR round built the libraries, followed by size selection and purification. Libraries were sequenced paired-end with 100 bp reads on an Illumina HiSeq2000. The paper's processing steps were these. SOAPnuke was used to process the raw data, removing reads that contained adapters or uncalled bases, had a mean Phred below 15, or lacked an exact match to the constant primer or identifier. High-quality paired reads were merged with COPE v1.2.5, and unique nucleotide sequences were defined as clonotypes. Clonotypes were aligned to IMGT TRBV, TRBD and TRBJ reference segments using MiTCR v1.1. The analysis included only V-J combinations with a frequency above 0.0001, which together covered over 98% of the repertoires. A TCS score was defined as the ratio of F50 (clonal expansion) to E x V (chaos), with BLOSUM62-based TCRdist applied between CDR3 peptides within each V-J. Welch's t-statistics and random forest reduced several hundred V-J features to 10 to 15, which were used in a naive Bayes classifier (R e1071). In-frame beta chains were kept once TCRdb had trimmed the public reads at Q25 with fastp and called clones with MiXCR. Rows with one shared CDR3 protein collapse into an entry with the most common genes and DNA. The V and J calls, along with clone size, are taken from TCRdb and not from the paper's own processing. The sample table contains over 400,000 distinct CDR3 sequences; only one count was recorded for under 15% of them. The ten largest clonotypes hold less than 15% of the sample.

In regard to this clonotype: This clone's antigen is unknown. Base qualities are not provided; no much larger clone lies one nucleotide away.

In the ophthalmopathy patients, disease was moderately to severely active, with a Clinical Activity Score of 3 or more, a NOSPECS grade of 4 or more, and a duration of less than 3 months. Any patient with an uncontrolled infection, another autoimmune disease, pregnancy or lactation was excluded. Diagnoses were based on clinical symptoms, serum thyroxine and TRAb, thyroid ultrasound and orbital computed tomography. PBMCs were separated from roughly 10 ml of fresh peripheral blood using Ficoll-Paque density gradient centrifugation. Total RNA was extracted using Trizol reagent, and RNA quality was assessed on an Agilent 2100 Bioanalyzer.

This sequence was found in a man younger than 35 with Graves' ophthalmopathy. The sequencing input was blood. The chain uses TRBV25-1 and TRBJ2-7; the D gene lacks a confident call. The CDR3 amino acid sequence is: CASTEGGIGTYEQYF. The bases are TGTGCCAGCACCGAAGGTGGGATCGGAACCTACGAGCAGTACTTC.